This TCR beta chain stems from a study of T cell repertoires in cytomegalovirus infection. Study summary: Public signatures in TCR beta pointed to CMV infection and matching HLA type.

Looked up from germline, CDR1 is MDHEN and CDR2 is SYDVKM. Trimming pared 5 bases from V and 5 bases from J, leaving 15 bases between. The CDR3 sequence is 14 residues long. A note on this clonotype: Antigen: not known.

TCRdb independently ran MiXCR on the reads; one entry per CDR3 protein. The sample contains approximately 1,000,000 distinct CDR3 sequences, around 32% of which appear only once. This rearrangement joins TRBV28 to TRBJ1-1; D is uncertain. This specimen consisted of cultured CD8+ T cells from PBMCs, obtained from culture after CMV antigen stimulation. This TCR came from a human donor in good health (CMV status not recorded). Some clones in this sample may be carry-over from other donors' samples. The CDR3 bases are TGTGCCAGCAGTCCTCCCCTTTTGGGGACTGAAGCTTTCTTT. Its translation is CASSPPLLGTEAFF. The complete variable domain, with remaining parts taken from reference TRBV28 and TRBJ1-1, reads DVKVTQSSRYLVKRTGEKVFLECVQDMDHENMFWYRQDPGLGLRLIYFSYDVKMKEKGDIPEGYSVSREKKERFSLILESASTNQTSMYLCASSPPLLGTEAFFGQGTRLTVV.